The 12 T cell receptor beta chains below were found in one sample sequenced in a study of CD8 T cells in Susac syndrome. Reverse transcription of about 0.5 to 1 ug RNA was carried out with random hexamers. Each CDR3 protein is one row after TCRdb ran MiXCR on the immunoSEQ multiplex PCR reads. This table has more than 250,000 distinct CDR3 sequences, 92% appearing once. The sample consisted of CD4+ T cells from PBMCs. These receptors came from a human donor with multiple sclerosis.

This clonotype was recorded once. This chain uses TRBV19 with TRBJ1-2; perhaps TRBD1 as D (6 bases). The CDR3 covers 15 residues. Trimming took 3 bases from V and 7 from J, leaving 18 bases between them. The germline V gene encodes CDR1 LNHDA and CDR2 SQIVND (reference sequence). The DNA for the CDR3 is TGTGCCAGTAGTATTACGTGGACAGTGCTAGGTGGCTACACCTTC. Translation: CASSITWTVLGGYTF.

The genes are TRBV7-2 and TRBJ2-7; 11 bases agree with TRBD2. CDR3 length equals 16 residues. V lost 4 bases and J lost 3; bases outside the gene matches: 8. Per the germline V gene, CDR1 is SGHTA and CDR2 is FQGNSA. CDR3 sequence: CASSSPTSGRVYEQYF. The CDR3 nucleotides read TGTGCCAGCAGCTCCCCTACTAGCGGGAGAGTCTACGAGCAGTACTTC.

The chain links TRBV14 to TRBJ2-7; perhaps TRBD1 as D (6 bases). Per germline, CDR1 SGHDN and CDR2 FVKESK. This CDR3 is built from 15 residues. Trimming left V 4 bases short and J 4 bases short, with 17 bases between. The CDR3 spells CASSRYAGTQYEQYF. The DNA for the CDR3 is TGTGCCAGCAGCCGTTACGCCGGGACACAATACGAGCAGTACTTC.

J is TRBJ2-6 and V is TRBV25-1; no firm D call. This CDR3 spans 13 amino acids. Germline CDR1 and CDR2: MGHDK and SYGVNS. Trimming removed 6 bases at V and 0 bases at J, with 3 bases between. The CDR3 nucleotides read TGTGCCAGCAGAAGCTCTGGGGCCAACGTCCTGACTTTC. Translating gives CASRSSGANVLTF.

The V call is TRBV2, the J call TRBJ1-2; TRBD1 is a possible D gene (5 bases). CDR3 size: 13 residues. Trimming took 7 bases from V and 3 from J, leaving 12 bases between them. CDR1 and CDR2 (germline): SNHLY, FYNNEI. The CDR3 reads CASKGLGYYGYTF. DNA for the CDR3: TGTGCCAGCAAGGGGCTGGGGTACTATGGCTACACCTTC.

This clonotype appeared a single time. The chain has TRBV11-1 and TRBJ2-1; 8 nucleotides agree with TRBD2. V dropped 1 base and J dropped 9; count of bases not matched to a gene: 8. The germline gives CDR1 SGHAT, CDR2 FQDESV (reference sequence). This CDR3 region has 15 residues. CDR3 amino acids: CASSLVGTSIGEQFF. The DNA for the CDR3 is TGTGCCAGCAGCTTAGTTGGGACTAGTATAGGTGAGCAGTTCTTC. The full variable domain, its missing parts supplied by reference TRBV11-1 and TRBJ2-1, is EAEVAQSPRYKITEKSQAVAFWCDPISGHATLYWYRQILGQGPELLVQFQDESVVDDSQLPKDRFSAERLKGVDSTLKIQPAELGDSAMYLCASSLVGTSIGEQFFGPGTRLTVL.

The gene calls are TRBV6-2 or TRBV6-3 and TRBJ2-1; 7 bases match TRBD1. The CDR3 consists of 15 residues. Trimming cost V 3 bases and J 0 bases; bases outside gene matches: 2. In germline, CDR1 is MNHEY, CDR2 SVGEGT. Written as DNA, the CDR3 is TGTGCCAGCAGTTATGCAGGGGGCTCCTACAATGAGCAGTTCTTC. It codes for CASSYAGGSYNEQFF.

The chain combines TRBV29-1 with TRBJ2-5; D perhaps matches TRBD2 (5 bases). V was trimmed by 4 bases and J by 1 base, leaving 16 bases between them. CDR1 is SQVTM, CDR2 ANQGSEA, per germline. This CDR3 spans 15 amino acids. CDR3 in DNA: TGCAGCGTTGGCTCCGAGGGCCTTGTCCAAGAGACCCAGTACTTC. This sequence encodes CSVGSEGLVQETQYF. The full variable domain, with the rest looked up from reference TRBV29-1 and TRBJ2-5, is SAVISQKPSRDICQRGTSLTIQCQVDSQVTMMFWYRQQPGQSLTLIATANQGSEATYESGFVIDKFPISRPNLTFSTLTVSNMSPEDSSIYLCSVGSEGLVQETQYFGPGTRLLVL.

This rearrangement joins TRBV29-1 to TRBJ2-3; perhaps D is TRBD1 or TRBD2 (5 bases each). The CDR3 extends over 12 amino acids. Trimming pared 1 base from V and 6 bases from J, leaving 8 bases between. Germline V gene lookup returns CDR1 SQVTM and CDR2 ANQGSEA. CDR3 nucleotides: TGCAGCGTTGAAGTGAGGGGCGATACGCAGTATTTT. It is translated as CSVEVRGDTQYF.

The chain links TRBV5-4 to TRBJ2-1; TRBD2 matches at 15 bases. Germline assignment: CDR1 SGHNT and CDR2 YYREEE (reference sequence). V was clipped by 4 bases and J by 7 bases; unmatched bases: 9. This CDR3 spans 17 amino acids. The CDR3 DNA is TGTGCCAGCAGCCCGGGACTAGCGGGAGGTCAAGGAAATGAGCAGTTCTTC. Its protein product is CASSPGLAGGQGNEQFF.

The chain has TRBV5-4 and TRBJ2-3; 12 bases align to TRBD2. V gave up 4 bases and J gave up 5 bases; unmatched junction bases: 11. This CDR3 has 17 residues. Germline CDR1 and CDR2: SGHNT and YYREEE (reference sequence). The CDR3 is CASSRLRTSGVGDTQYF. The CDR3 DNA follows: TGTGCCAGCAGCCGACTTCGGACTAGCGGGGTTGGAGATACGCAGTATTTT.

The chain has TRBV5-6 and TRBJ1-2; no clear D. Germline V lookup: CDR1 SGHDT, CDR2 YYEEEE. The CDR3 is 13 amino acids. Trimming removed 0 bases at V and 6 bases at J, with 9 bases between. The CDR3 here is CASSLASLDGYTF. The CDR3 DNA sequence: TGTGCCAGCAGCTTGGCGTCCCTCGATGGCTACACCTTC.